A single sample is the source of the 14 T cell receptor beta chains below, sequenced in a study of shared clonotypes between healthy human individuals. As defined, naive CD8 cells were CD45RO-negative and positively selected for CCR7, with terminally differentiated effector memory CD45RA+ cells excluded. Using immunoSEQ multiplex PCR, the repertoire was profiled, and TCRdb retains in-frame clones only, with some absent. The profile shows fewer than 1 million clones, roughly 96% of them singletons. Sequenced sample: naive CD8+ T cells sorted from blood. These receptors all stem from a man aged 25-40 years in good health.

The CDR3 DNA reads TGTGCCAGCTCGCTAACCGGGACAGATATATCCTACGAGCAGTACTTC. Translation: CASSLTGTDISYEQYF. V is TRBV18 and J is TRBJ2-7; 7 nucleotides align to TRBD1. This CDR3 has 16 residues. CDR1 KGHSH and CDR2 LQKENI come from the germline V gene. The V gene end was trimmed by 6 bases and the J gene end by 1 base; junction bases not matched to a gene: 12.

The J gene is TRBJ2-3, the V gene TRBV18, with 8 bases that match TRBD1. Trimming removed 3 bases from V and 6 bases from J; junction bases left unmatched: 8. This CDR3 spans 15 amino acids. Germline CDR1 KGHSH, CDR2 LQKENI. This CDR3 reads CASSPLDRDVDTQYF. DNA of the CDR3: TGTGCCAGCTCACCCTTGGACAGGGATGTGGATACGCAGTATTTT.

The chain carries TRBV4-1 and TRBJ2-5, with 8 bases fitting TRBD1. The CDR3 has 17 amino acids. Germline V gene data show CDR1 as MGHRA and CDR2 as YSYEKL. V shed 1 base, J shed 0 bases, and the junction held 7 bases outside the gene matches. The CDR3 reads CASSQVDRGEYQETQYF. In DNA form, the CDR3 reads TGCGCCAGCAGCCAAGTCGACAGGGGCGAATACCAAGAGACCCAGTACTTC.

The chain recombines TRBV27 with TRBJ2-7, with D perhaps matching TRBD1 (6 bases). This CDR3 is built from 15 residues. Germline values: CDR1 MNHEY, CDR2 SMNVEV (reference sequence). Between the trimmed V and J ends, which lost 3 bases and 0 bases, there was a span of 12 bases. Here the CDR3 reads CASSFLGQSSYEQYF. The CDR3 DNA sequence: TGTGCCAGCAGTTTCCTAGGACAGTCCTCCTACGAGCAGTACTTC.

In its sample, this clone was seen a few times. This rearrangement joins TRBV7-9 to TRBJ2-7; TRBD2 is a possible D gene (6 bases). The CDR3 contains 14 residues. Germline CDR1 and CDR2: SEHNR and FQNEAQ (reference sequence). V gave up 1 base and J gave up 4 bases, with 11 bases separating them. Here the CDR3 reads CASSLEEGVYEQYF. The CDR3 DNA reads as TGTGCCAGCAGCTTAGAGGAGGGAGTATACGAGCAGTACTTC. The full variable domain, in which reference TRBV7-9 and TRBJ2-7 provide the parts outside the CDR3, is DTGVSQNPRHKITKRGQNVTFRCDPISEHNRLYWYRQTLGQGPEFLTYFQNEAQLEKSRLLSDRFSAERPKGSFSTLEIQRTEQGDSAMYLCASSLEEGVYEQYFGPGTRLTVT.

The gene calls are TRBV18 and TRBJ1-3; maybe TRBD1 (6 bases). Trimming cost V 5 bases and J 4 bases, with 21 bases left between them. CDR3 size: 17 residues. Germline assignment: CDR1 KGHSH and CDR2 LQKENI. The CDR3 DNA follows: TGTGCCAGCTCATCGCCGCAGGGGACAACGATCGGAAACACCATATATTTT. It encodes CASSSPQGTTIGNTIYF.

The CDR3 region is CASSAGTSGRAQFF. DNA for the CDR3: TGTGCCAGCAGCGCGGGGACTAGCGGGAGGGCTCAGTTCTTC. This rearrangement joins TRBV5-4 to TRBJ2-1, with 16 nucleotides matching TRBD2. In germline, CDR1 is SGHNT, CDR2 YYREEE (reference sequence). V lost 4 bases, J lost 13 bases, and 5 bases stayed unmatched. The CDR3 spans 14 residues.

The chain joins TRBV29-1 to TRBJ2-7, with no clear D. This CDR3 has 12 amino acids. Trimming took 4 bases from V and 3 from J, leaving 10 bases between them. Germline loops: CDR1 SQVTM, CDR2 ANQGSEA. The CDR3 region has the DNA TGCAGCGTTGGGTACGGTGACTACGAGCAGTACTTC. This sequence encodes CSVGYGDYEQYF.

This chain's CDR3 is CASSAFEGLGTGTSGANVLTF. For the CDR3, the DNA is TGCGCCAGCAGCGCCTTTGAAGGCCTCGGGACAGGGACCTCTGGGGCCAACGTCCTGACTTTC. This chain joins TRBV4-3 and TRBJ2-6, with 9 nucleotides matching TRBD1. The ends lost 5 bases at V and 0 bases at J; junction bases unmatched: 17. Germline CDR1 LGHNA, CDR2 YSLEER. The CDR3 is 21 residues long.

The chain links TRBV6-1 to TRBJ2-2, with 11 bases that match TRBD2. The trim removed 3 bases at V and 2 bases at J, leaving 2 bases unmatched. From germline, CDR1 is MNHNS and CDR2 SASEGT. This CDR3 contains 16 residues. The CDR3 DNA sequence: TGTGCCAGCAGTGACCGACTAGCGGGAAACACCGGGGAGCTGTTTTTT. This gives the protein CASSDRLAGNTGELFF.

This CDR3 is CASSPPTGLREQYF. CDR3 DNA: TGTGCCAGCAGCCCCCCCACAGGCCTGCGGGAGCAGTACTTC. The genes are TRBV7-9 and TRBJ2-7, with D tentatively TRBD1 (5 bases). The germline V gene encodes CDR1 SEHNR and CDR2 FQNEAQ (reference sequence). There are 14 residues in the CDR3. Between the trimmed V and J ends, which lost 5 bases and 7 bases, there was a span of 18 bases.

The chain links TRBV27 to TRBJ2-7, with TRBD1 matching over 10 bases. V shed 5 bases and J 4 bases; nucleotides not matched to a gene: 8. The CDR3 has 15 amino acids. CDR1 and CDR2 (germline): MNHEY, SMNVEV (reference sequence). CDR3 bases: TGTGCCAGCAGTCCCTACCGACAGGGGGCGTACGAGCAGTACTTC. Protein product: CASSPYRQGAYEQYF.

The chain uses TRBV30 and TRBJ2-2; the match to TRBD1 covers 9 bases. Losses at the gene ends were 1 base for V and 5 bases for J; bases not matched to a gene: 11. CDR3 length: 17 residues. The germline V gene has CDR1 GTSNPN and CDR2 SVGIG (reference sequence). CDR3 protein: CAWSAPRDREWTGELFF. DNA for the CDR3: TGTGCCTGGAGTGCCCCAAGGGACAGGGAATGGACCGGGGAGCTGTTTTTT.

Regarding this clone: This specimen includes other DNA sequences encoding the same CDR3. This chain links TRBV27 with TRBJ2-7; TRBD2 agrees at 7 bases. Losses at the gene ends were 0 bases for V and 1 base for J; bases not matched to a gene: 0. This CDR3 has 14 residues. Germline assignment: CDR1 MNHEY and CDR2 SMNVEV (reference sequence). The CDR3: CASSLSGGSYEQYF. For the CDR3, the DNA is TGTGCCAGCAGTTTATCGGGGGGGTCCTACGAGCAGTACTTC.